A selection of T cell receptor beta chains follows, all from one sample in a study of T cells in localized non-small cell lung cancer. Profiled with immunoSEQ multiplex PCR; TCRdb holds only in-frame clones, not every one. Among about 53,000 clones, 65% to 85% were seen once, and the ten largest hold roughly 17%. The input for sequencing was peripheral blood mononuclear cells, taken before any cancer treatment. The receptors come from a man between 40 and 69 years old with stage III lung adenocarcinoma. CDR3s include the opening cysteine and the closing phenylalanine or tryptophan. D genes are given only for firm matches. For some rows the clone size is stated as once, few or many, or as a class when expanded; others skip it.

>.|TRBV7-2|TRBJ1-3|15|.
CASSLGIRTGNTIYF
TGTGCCAGCAGCTTAGGGATAAGAACGGGAAACACCATATATTTT
>once|TRBV19|TRBJ2-6|19|TRBD2
CASSIDQGLAGAGANVLTF
TGTGCCAGTAGTATAGATCAAGGACTAGCGGGAGCTGGGGCCAACGTCCTGACTTTC
>.|TRBV5-5|TRBJ1-4|14|.
CASSLGTGTEKLFF
TGTGCCAGCAGCTTGGGAACAGGGACTGAAAAACTGTTTTTT
>.|TRBV6-6|TRBJ1-1|14|.
CASRQGVMNTEAFF
TGTGCCAGCAGACAGGGCGTCATGAACACTGAAGCTTTCTTT
>.|TRBV7-8|TRBJ2-3|16|TRBD1
CASRISRGQDTDTQYF
TGTGCCAGCAGGATCTCGAGAGGACAGGACACAGATACGCAGTATTTT
>.|TRBV10-3|TRBJ2-1|12|.
CAISEDNNEQFF
TGTGCCATCAGTGAAGATAACAATGAGCAGTTCTTC
>.|TRBV2|TRBJ1-4|13|.
CASGPHREEKLFF
TGTGCCAGCGGTCCGCACAGGGAGGAAAAACTGTTTTTT
>.|TRBV2|TRBJ2-3|13|.
CASPPLHTDTQYF
TGTGCCTCCCCCCCGCTTCACACAGATACGCAGTATTTT
>.|TRBV11-2|TRBJ1-1|15|TRBD1
CASSPKDRWDTEAFF
TGTGCCAGCAGCCCTAAGGACAGGTGGGACACTGAAGCTTTCTTT
>.|TRBV15|TRBJ2-7|13|.
CATSRVDSYEQYF
TGTGCCACCAGCAGAGTAGATTCTTACGAGCAGTACTTC
>.|TRBV18|TRBJ2-5|15|TRBD1
CASSRGTGYQETQYF
TGTGCCAGCTCACGAGGGACAGGGTACCAAGAGACCCAGTACTTC
>.|TRBV19|TRBJ1-5|16|TRBD1
CASSIRGPKSNQPQHF
TGTGCCAGTAGTATAAGGGGGCCTAAGAGCAATCAGCCCCAGCATTTT
>few|TRBV25-1|TRBJ1-6|14|.
CASSGPPEGSPLHF
TGTGCCAGCAGTGGACCGCCCGAGGGTTCACCCCTCCACTTT
>.|TRBV2|TRBJ1-5|15|.
CASSEELGGNQPQHF
TGTGCCAGCAGTGAGGAATTGGGGGGGAATCAGCCCCAGCATTTT
>.|TRBV19|TRBJ2-7|14|.
CASSLSGNSYEQYF
TGTGCCAGTAGCCTGAGCGGAAACTCCTACGAGCAGTACTTC
>.|TRBV2|TRBJ2-7|11|.
CASSVAYEQYF
TGTGCCAGCAGTGTTGCCTACGAGCAGTACTTC
>.|TRBV4-3|TRBJ1-3|15|.
CASSQEAESGNTIYF
TGCGCCAGCAGCCAAGAGGCTGAATCTGGAAACACCATATATTTT
>.|TRBV11-3|TRBJ2-5|15|TRBD1
CASTPGQGNQETQYF
TGTGCCAGCACTCCGGGACAGGGAAACCAAGAGACCCAGTACTTC
>.|TRBV5-4|TRBJ2-3|11|.
CASSDRGTQYF
TGTGCCAGCAGTGATCGAGGTACGCAGTATTTT
>.|TRBV5-1|TRBJ2-6|17|.
CASSLRTASSGANVLTF
TGCGCCAGCAGCCTCCGGACAGCCAGCTCTGGGGCCAACGTCCTGACTTTC
>once|TRBV2|TRBJ1-2|13|.
CASIKTPQGGYTF
TGTGCCAGCATCAAGACGCCACAGGGCGGCTACACCTTC
>once|TRBV19|TRBJ1-2|13|TRBD1
CASSITGGYGYTF
TGTGCCAGTAGTATCACAGGGGGCTATGGCTACACCTTC
>.|TRBV2|TRBJ2-1|14|.
CAHKGDDLTNEQFF
TGTGCCCACAAAGGGGACGACCTGACCAATGAGCAGTTCTTC
>.|TRBV5-6|TRBJ2-4|16|.
CASSLTRGTAKNIQYF
TGTGCCAGCAGCTTGACAAGGGGGACAGCCAAAAACATTCAGTACTTC
>.|TRBV25-1|TRBJ2-1|14|.
CASSASSSYNEQFF
TGTGCCAGCAGTGCATCTTCCTCCTACAATGAGCAGTTCTTC
>.|TRBV7-8|TRBJ2-5|14|.
CASSLGFHQETQYF
TGTGCCAGCAGCTTAGGATTCCACCAAGAGACCCAGTACTTC
>.|TRBV18|TRBJ1-1|15|.
CASSAEGGARTEAFF
TGTGCCAGCTCAGCCGAAGGAGGGGCACGGACTGAAGCTTTCTTT
>.|TRBV19|TRBJ2-2|14|TRBD2
CASRGTMNTGELFF
TGTGCCAGTCGCGGGACTATGAACACCGGGGAGCTGTTTTTT
>.|TRBV9|TRBJ2-2|15|TRBD1
CASEGQGGGTGELFF
TGTGCCAGCGAAGGACAGGGGGGAGGCACCGGGGAGCTGTTTTTT
>.|TRBV11-2|TRBJ1-2|17|TRBD1
CASSSIGQGQSYGGYTF
TGTGCCAGCAGCTCAATTGGACAGGGACAGTCTTACGGTGGCTACACCTTC
>.|TRBV7-9|TRBJ2-7|15|.
CASSREGQAIYEQYF
TGTGCCAGCAGCCGGGAGGGACAGGCGATCTACGAGCAGTACTTC
>.|TRBV19|TRBJ2-3|15|.
CASSIDRQGGDTQYF
TGTGCCAGTAGTATAGATCGACAAGGTGGAGATACGCAGTATTTT
>.|TRBV18|TRBJ1-4|15|.
CASSSYRVADEKLFF
TGTGCCAGCTCATCCTACAGGGTAGCGGATGAAAAACTGTTTTTT
>few|TRBV7-2|TRBJ1-6|15|.
CASSSGSSYNSPLHF
TGTGCCAGCAGCTCGGGGAGCTCCTATAATTCACCCCTCCACTTT
>.|TRBV19|TRBJ1-2|14|TRBD1
CASSSTGGNYGYTF
TGTGCCAGTAGTTCTACAGGGGGCAACTATGGCTACACCTTC
>once|TRBV29-1|TRBJ2-1|15|TRBD2
CSVVPGTSGSSEQFF
TGCAGCGTTGTACCTGGGACTAGCGGGAGCAGTGAGCAGTTCTTC
>.|TRBV30|TRBJ2-5|15|TRBD2
CAWSLGLAGEETQYF
TGTGCCTGGAGCCTTGGACTAGCGGGAGAAGAGACCCAGTACTTC
>.|TRBV7-8|TRBJ2-7|13|.
CASSPTPHYEQYF
TGTGCCAGCAGCCCCACCCCCCACTACGAGCAGTACTTC
>.|TRBV30|TRBJ1-2|13|.
CAWSVRGDYGYTF
TGTGCCTGGAGTGTACGGGGGGACTATGGCTACACCTTC
>.|TRBV27|TRBJ2-1|15|TRBD1
CASSFQTGGFNEQFF
TGTGCCAGCAGTTTTCAGACAGGGGGATTCAATGAGCAGTTCTTC
>.|TRBV7-9|TRBJ1-1|15|.
CASSLDVSGGTEAFF
TGTGCCAGCAGCTTAGACGTCAGCGGAGGGACTGAAGCTTTCTTT
>.|TRBV9|TRBJ2-3|15|TRBD2
CASSYRTSGGDTQYF
TGTGCCAGCAGCTATCGGACTAGCGGGGGAGATACGCAGTATTTT
>once|TRBV7-9|TRBJ2-2|16|.
CASSLWDSGNTGELFF
TGTGCCAGCAGCCTCTGGGATAGCGGGAACACCGGGGAGCTGTTTTTT
>.|TRBV9|TRBJ2-6|14|.
CASSGKDGANVLTF
TGTGCCAGCAGCGGGAAAGATGGGGCCAACGTCCTGACTTTC
>.|TRBV30|TRBJ2-2|13|.
CAWRNTRTGELFF
TGTGCCTGGAGAAATACGCGAACCGGGGAGCTGTTTTTT
>.|TRBV5-1|TRBJ2-4|17|TRBD2
CASSTWTSGSDKNIQYF
TGCGCCAGCAGCACCTGGACTAGCGGGAGTGACAAAAACATTCAGTACTTC
>.|TRBV6-6|TRBJ1-5|14|.
CASRSHTSNQPQHF
TGTGCCAGCAGATCCCACACTAGCAATCAGCCCCAGCATTTT
>.|TRBV7-3|TRBJ2-2|15|.
CASSYGRDNAGELFF
TGTGCCAGCAGCTACGGCAGGGATAACGCCGGGGAGCTGTTTTTT
>.|TRBV6-1|TRBJ1-2|13|TRBD1
CASLPGQLNGYTF
TGTGCCAGCCTCCCGGGACAGTTGAATGGCTACACCTTC
>.|TRBV9|TRBJ1-2|14|.
CASSPGVGRGGYTF
TGTGCCAGCAGCCCCGGAGTAGGGAGAGGGGGCTACACCTTC
>.|TRBV5-1|TRBJ1-6|14|.
CASSERTGGSPLHF
TGCGCCAGCAGCGAGAGGACTGGTGGGTCACCCCTCCACTTT
>.|TRBV19|TRBJ2-5|11|.
CARDEGETQYF
TGTGCCAGGGACGAAGGAGAGACCCAGTACTTC
>.|TRBV5-1|TRBJ2-1|18|.
CASSAVLSGDSSYNEQFF
TGCGCCAGCAGCGCGGTTCTGAGCGGGGACAGCTCCTACAATGAGCAGTTCTTC
>.|TRBV7-6|TRBJ2-2|16|TRBD2
CASSPGTSGITGELFF
TGTGCCAGCAGCCCAGGGACTAGCGGGATCACCGGGGAGCTGTTTTTT
>.|TRBV14|TRBJ2-7|11|.
CASSQAYEQYF
TGTGCCAGCAGCCAAGCCTACGAGCAGTACTTC
>.|TRBV9|TRBJ1-5|12|TRBD1
CAPGTGDQPQHF
TGTGCCCCCGGGACAGGGGATCAGCCCCAGCATTTT